These 25 T cell receptor beta chains were all obtained from the same sample, sequenced in a study of cytomegalovirus exposure and HLA in healthy donors (dated by TCRdb to 2017 to 2019). Library construction relied on the immunoSEQ multiplex PCR assay. For the multiplex PCR, a mixture combining 60 forward primers for TCR Vbeta segments and 13 reverse primers for TCR Jbeta segments was used. TCRdb took over this immuneACCESS table, retaining in-frame rearrangements with V and J assigned. Such tables are incomplete; in checked studies, under half of the missing clones stem from an unresolved V gene, and the remainder is unexplained. The sample has around 210,000 clones on record, 85% of them singletons. 0.2% to 0.3% of the sample goes to the ten largest clones. Sequencing was carried out using PBMCs. Receptor source: a girl aged 2 to 9 in good health and CMV-seronegative.

This clone appeared once. The chain uses TRBV6-5 and TRBJ1-6; no firm D call. Germline V gene data show CDR1 as MNHEY and CDR2 as SVGAGI. This CDR3 contains 13 residues. Trimming cost V 6 bases and J 9 bases, with 12 bases left between them. CDR3 DNA sequence: TGTGCCAGCAGCGTCGAAGCAACTTCACCCCTCCACTTT. Its translation is CASSVEATSPLHF.

The V gene is TRBV6-5, the J gene TRBJ1-2; 9 positions agree with TRBD1. Germline V gene lookup returns CDR1 MNHEY and CDR2 SVGAGI. CDR3 length: 13 amino acids. Trimming at V came to 5 bases and at J to 4 bases, leaving 2 bases not matched to a gene. DNA for the CDR3: TGTGCCAGCAGTACAGGGGGCGGCTATGGCTACACCTTC. As protein: CASSTGGGYGYTF.

This sequence joins TRBV7-9 and TRBJ2-7; 10 nucleotides match TRBD1. The ends lost 4 bases at V and 5 bases at J; junction bases unmatched: 5. The germline gives CDR1 SEHNR, CDR2 FQNEAQ (reference sequence). The CDR3 consists of 14 residues. CDR3 sequence: CASSSSGQGNEQYF. The CDR3 DNA follows: TGTGCCAGCAGCTCTTCGGGACAGGGGAACGAGCAGTACTTC.

The V call is TRBV4-2, the J call TRBJ1-1, with TRBD1 matching over 8 bases. J was trimmed by 3 bases and V by 2 bases; bases with no gene match: 20. There are 20 residues in the CDR3. The V gene's germline CDR1 is LGHNA and CDR2 YNFKEQ. This CDR3 is CASSQYTQDRGHRAHTEAFF. As DNA, the CDR3 is TGTGCCAGCAGCCAATACACTCAAGACAGGGGCCATCGAGCCCACACTGAAGCTTTCTTT.

The gene calls are TRBV5-1 and TRBJ2-3; D is unresolved. Germline V gene data show CDR1 as SGHRS and CDR2 as YFSETQ. This CDR3 has 15 amino acids. V shed 0 bases and J shed 2 bases, with 10 bases lying between them. This chain's CDR3 is CASSLVRSLTDTQYF. CDR3 in DNA: TGCGCCAGCAGCTTGGTCAGGTCCCTCACAGATACGCAGTATTTT.

V is TRBV5-1 and J is TRBJ1-2; 8 bases match TRBD1. The CDR3 extends over 16 amino acids. From germline, CDR1 is SGHRS and CDR2 YFSETQ. V shed 1 base, J shed 5 bases, and the junction held 10 bases outside the gene matches. Here the CDR3 reads CASSLPKDRVGYGYTF. The CDR3 nucleotides are TGCGCCAGCAGCTTGCCTAAGGACAGGGTGGGTTATGGCTACACCTTC.

The chain employs TRBV27 and TRBJ2-7; TRBD1 agrees at 10 bases. The CDR3 consists of 15 residues. Unmatched junction bases numbered 15, after V lost 5 bases and J lost 11 bases. The germline V gene has CDR1 MNHEY and CDR2 SMNVEV (reference sequence). The CDR3 sequence: CASSPWTGGNRWEYF. CDR3 bases: TGTGCCAGCAGTCCCTGGACAGGGGGGAACCGATGGGAGTACTTC.

For the CDR3, the DNA is TGTGCCAGCAGCCCGACAGGGTTAGAGCAGTACTTC. It encodes CASSPTGLEQYF. This chain uses TRBV7-3 with TRBJ2-7; 7 bases line up with TRBD1. Germline V CDR1 and CDR2: SGHTA, FQGTGA. J lost 7 bases, V lost 5 bases, and 5 bases had no gene match. The CDR3 contains 12 residues.

This clone appeared a single time. The chain combines TRBV30 with TRBJ1-2; D is uncertain. CDR3 size: 11 residues. In germline, CDR1 is GTSNPN, CDR2 SVGIG (reference sequence). The germline V and J ends were trimmed by 0 bases and 10 bases, with 9 bases remaining between them. Written as DNA, the CDR3 is TGTGCCTGGAGTGTCCCCCCAGACTACACCTTC. Translated, it gives CAWSVPPDYTF.

The chain is built from TRBV10-3 and TRBJ1-3; D is unclear. CDR3 length: 14 residues. The germline CDR1 and CDR2 sequences are ENHRY and SYGVKD. V lost 3 bases and J lost 4, with 10 bases in between. The CDR3 region has the DNA TGTGCCATCAGTGAACGGGGAACAGGAAACACCATATATTTT. It translates to CAISERGTGNTIYF.

The chain uses TRBV2 and TRBJ2-1; maybe TRBD1 (5 bases). Germline V gene data show CDR1 as SNHLY and CDR2 as FYNNEI. The CDR3 contains 13 residues. V lost 9 bases to trimming and J lost 3 bases, with 12 bases between them. Here the CDR3 DNA reads TGTGCCAGGATAGGGGTGGGCTACAATGAGCAGTTCTTC. Protein product: CARIGVGYNEQFF.

The chain couples TRBV6-5 to TRBJ2-7; TRBD1 matches 8 bases. Germline trimming cut 0 bases from V and 2 bases from J; bases unmatched to any gene: 6. This CDR3 region has 16 residues. Germline CDR1 reads MNHEY; CDR2 reads SVGAGI. DNA for the CDR3: TGTGCCAGCAGTTACTCGTCCGGGACAGGTGCCTACGAGCAGTACTTC. It codes for CASSYSSGTGAYEQYF.

The sample holds one count of this clone. Other nucleotide sequences from this sample produce the same CDR3. The chain recombines TRBV9 with TRBJ2-7; 8 bases map to TRBD1. The germline gives CDR1 SGDLS, CDR2 YYNGEE. This CDR3 contains 14 residues. Unmatched junction bases numbered 3, after V lost 0 bases and J lost 4 bases. In DNA, the CDR3 is TGTGCCAGCAGCGTAGGACAGGGGTGGTACGAGCAGTACTTC. It specifies CASSVGQGWYEQYF.

The V and J genes are TRBV7-6 and TRBJ2-3, with a weak D call TRBD1 (5 bases). CDR1 SGHVS and CDR2 FNYEAQ come from the germline V gene. There are 13 residues in the CDR3. V shed 1 base and J shed 11 bases, with 13 bases lying between them. The CDR3 is CASSLVGRGEQYF. The CDR3 nucleotides are TGTGCCAGCAGCTTAGTCGGTAGGGGTGAGCAGTATTTT.

This sequence joins TRBV11-2 and TRBJ2-5; 9 bases are a match to TRBD1. V shed 5 bases, J shed 6 bases, and the junction held 10 bases outside the gene matches. This CDR3 contains 15 residues. CDR1 is SGHAT and CDR2 is FQNNGV in the germline V gene. The CDR3 DNA is TGTGCCAGCAGCACCGGGACAGGGACAAGAAAGACCCAGTACTTC. Its protein product is CASSTGTGTRKTQYF. The whole variable domain, remainder taken from reference TRBV11-2 and TRBJ2-5, is EAGVAQSPRYKIIEKRQSVAFWCNPISGHATLYWYQQILGQGPKLLIQFQNNGVVDDSQLPKDRFSAERLKGVDSTLKIQPAKLEDSAVYLCASSTGTGTRKTQYFGPGTRLLVL.

The chain recombines TRBV5-6 with TRBJ2-1; D call uncertain. The CDR3 is 16 residues long. From germline, CDR1 is SGHDT and CDR2 YYEEEE. Trimming cost V 4 bases and J 4 bases, with 18 bases left between them. The CDR3 sequence is CASSPHLDPLYNEQFF. In DNA form, the CDR3 reads TGTGCCAGCAGCCCGCATCTAGATCCCCTATACAATGAGCAGTTCTTC.

The V call is TRBV7-2, the J call TRBJ1-2; D gene ambiguous. This CDR3 spans 15 amino acids. V lost 5 bases to trimming and J lost 4 bases, with 17 bases between them. CDR1 and CDR2 (germline): SGHTA, FQGNSA. CDR3 sequence: CASSPHGPSRYGYTF. CDR3 DNA sequence: TGTGCCAGCAGCCCACATGGCCCTAGCCGCTATGGCTACACCTTC.

This chain links TRBV27 with TRBJ2-3; perhaps TRBD1 as D (6 bases). CDR1 and CDR2 from the germline V gene are MNHEY and SMNVEV (reference sequence). The CDR3 is made up of 13 amino acids. V dropped 2 bases and J dropped 5 bases, with 8 bases sitting between them. CDR3 region: CASSLQGRDTQYF. CDR3 sequence (DNA): TGTGCCAGCAGTTTACAGGGGAGAGATACGCAGTATTTT.

The J gene is TRBJ1-2, the V gene TRBV27, with D possibly being TRBD1 (6 bases). Trimming cost V 0 bases and J 6 bases, with 14 bases left between them. The CDR3 is 15 residues long. Germline CDR1 is MNHEY and CDR2 is SMNVEV (reference sequence). The CDR3 loop reads CASSLSRQGNNGYTF. The CDR3 DNA reads TGTGCCAGCAGTTTATCGAGGCAGGGGAATAATGGCTACACCTTC.

The CDR3 reads CASSRLAGASLSTDTQYF. CDR3 bases: TGTGCCAGCAGCAGGCTAGCGGGGGCCAGCCTTAGCACAGATACGCAGTATTTT. This chain uses TRBV9 with TRBJ2-3; 10 bases agree with TRBD2. The CDR3 sequence is 18 residues long. Trimming at V came to 4 bases and at J to 0 bases, leaving 11 bases not matched to a gene. Germline CDR1 SGDLS, CDR2 YYNGEE.

CDR3 in DNA: TGTGCCAGCAAGACGACATATAGTACCACCTACGAGCAGTACTTC. Translating it yields CASKTTYSTTYEQYF. The V and J genes are TRBV5-5 and TRBJ2-5; D is unresolved. The tail of the sequence fits TRBJ2-7 better, so the J call may be wrong. Germline lookup yields CDR1 SGHKS and CDR2 YYEKEE (reference sequence). CDR3 length: 15 residues.

The rearrangement joins TRBV20-1 to TRBJ2-5; D gene unclear. Germline V CDR1 and CDR2: DFQATT, SNEGSKA (reference sequence). CDR3 length: 10 residues. Deletions cut 8 bases from V and 0 bases from J, with 4 bases between. Written as DNA, the CDR3 is TGCAGTCCGTACCAAGAGACCCAGTACTTC. This encodes CSPYQETQYF.

The gene calls are TRBV2 and TRBJ1-6, with no clear D. CDR1 and CDR2 (germline): SNHLY, FYNNEI. The germline V and J ends were trimmed by 4 bases and 6 bases, with 7 bases remaining between them. The CDR3 contains 13 residues. As DNA, the CDR3 is TGTGCCAGCAGTGCTGAGCTTAATTCACCCCTCCACTTT. This sequence encodes CASSAELNSPLHF.

The rearrangement joins TRBV27 to TRBJ2-2; D uncertain. CDR1 and CDR2 (germline): MNHEY, SMNVEV (reference sequence). V dropped 1 base and J dropped 5 bases, with 8 bases sitting between them. The CDR3 runs 14 residues. CDR3: CASSLFLETGELFF. CDR3 nucleotides: TGTGCCAGCAGTTTATTTCTAGAAACCGGGGAGCTGTTTTTT.

The chain joins TRBV14 to TRBJ2-3; D unresolved. The CDR3 covers 15 residues. Trimming removed 1 base from V and 0 bases from J, with 8 bases in between. CDR1 is SGHDN and CDR2 is FVKESK in the germline V gene. The CDR3 DNA follows: TGTGCCAGCAGCCAAGTTGTGACTAGCACAGATACGCAGTATTTT. This sequence encodes CASSQVVTSTDTQYF.